The next 28 T cell receptor beta chains were all read from a single sample in a study of blood T cell repertoires in COVID-19. Clones were sequenced by immunoSEQ multiplex PCR, and TCRdb holds only the in-frame ones, with some missing. The repertoire holds approximately 460,000 clones, with roughly nine tenths as singletons. Material: peripheral blood. These receptor sequences come from a man younger than 30 with COVID-19, enrolled during active disease.

The chain carries TRBV6-5 and TRBJ2-5; D unclear. The CDR3 covers 11 residues. Germline V CDR1 and CDR2: MNHEY, SVGAGI. Between the trimmed V and J ends, which lost 6 bases and 9 bases, there was a span of 11 bases. CDR3 sequence reads: CASRKLSAQYF. CDR3 in DNA: TGTGCCAGCAGGAAACTATCAGCCCAGTACTTC.

This chain connects TRBV30 to TRBJ1-4; perhaps TRBD1 as D (5 bases). The CDR3 runs 14 residues. Looked up from germline, CDR1 is GTSNPN and CDR2 is SVGIG (reference sequence). V lost 3 bases and J lost 0, with 8 bases in between. CDR3 amino acids: CAWSRESTNEKLFF. CDR3 coding DNA: TGTGCCTGGAGCAGGGAATCAACTAATGAAAAACTGTTTTTT.

The J gene is TRBJ1-1, the V gene TRBV9; unclear D gene. Trimming stripped 1 base from V and 1 base from J, with 11 bases between. Germline V lookup: CDR1 SGDLS, CDR2 YYNGEE. The CDR3 is made up of 15 amino acids. CDR3 in DNA: TGTGCCAGCAGCGTATTACCCGAGGGGAACACTGAAGCTTTCTTT. It yields the protein CASSVLPEGNTEAFF. Supplemented by reference TRBV9 and TRBJ1-1, the full variable domain reads DSGVTQTPKHLITATGQRVTLRCSPRSGDLSVYWYQQSLDQGLQFLIQYYNGEERAKGNILERFSAQQFPDLHSELNLSSLELGDSALYFCASSVLPEGNTEAFFGQGTRLTVV.

V usage is TRBV11-2 and J usage is TRBJ2-1; D call uncertain. Per germline, CDR1 SGHAT and CDR2 FQNNGV. The CDR3 has 13 residues. V was clipped by 2 bases and J by 7 bases, with 9 bases between them. The CDR3 loop reads CASSLSHRNEQFF. The CDR3 DNA follows: TGTGCCAGCAGCTTATCCCATCGGAATGAGCAGTTCTTC.

V is TRBV7-8 and J is TRBJ2-1; TRBD2 aligns across 12 bases. J gave up 3 bases and V 5 bases, and 8 bases lay outside the gene matches. Looked up from germline, CDR1 is SGHVS and CDR2 is FQNEAQ. The CDR3 length is 17 residues. The chain's CDR3 is CASSPLLAGGIYNEQFF. The DNA of the CDR3 is TGTGCCAGCAGCCCCCTACTAGCGGGGGGCATCTACAATGAGCAGTTCTTC.

J is TRBJ2-7 and V is TRBV7-9; 9 bases align to TRBD2. CDR3 length equals 17 residues. Looked up from germline, CDR1 is SEHNR and CDR2 is FQNEAQ (reference sequence). Trimming cost V 3 bases and J 3 bases; bases outside gene matches: 12. The CDR3 bases are TGTGCCAGCAGCTTCTCGGCTACCGGGACTAGCAACTACGAGCAGTACTTC. Translation: CASSFSATGTSNYEQYF.

The chain recombines TRBV28 with TRBJ1-2; the match to TRBD1 covers 9 bases. The CDR3 totals 16 residues. V lost 3 bases to trimming and J lost 3 bases; unmatched junction nucleotides: 8. Germline CDR1 MDHEN, CDR2 SYDVKM. CDR3 in DNA: TGTGCCAGCAGTTTGGGGACAGGGAATAAGGACTATGGCTACACCTTC. Encoded protein: CASSLGTGNKDYGYTF.

This clone was seen only once. The rearrangement links TRBV5-1 to TRBJ2-1; D possibly corresponds to TRBD1 (5 bases). The CDR3 is 13 residues long. Germline V lookup: CDR1 SGHRS, CDR2 YFSETQ. The germline V and J ends were trimmed by 3 bases and 3 bases, with 7 bases remaining between them. CDR3 amino acids: CASSYTGYNEQFF. DNA for the CDR3: TGCGCCAGCAGCTACACAGGCTACAATGAGCAGTTCTTC. The full variable domain, rest sourced from reference TRBV5-1 and TRBJ2-1, is KAGVTQTPRYLIKTRGQQVTLSCSPISGHRSVSWYQQTPGQGLQFLFEYFSETQRNKGNFPGRFSGRQFSNSRSEMNVSTLELGDSALYLCASSYTGYNEQFFGPGTRLTVL.

This chain joins TRBV29-1 and TRBJ2-5; the match to TRBD2 covers 9 bases. Germline V gives CDR1 SQVTM, CDR2 ANQGSEA. V was pared by 8 bases and J by 2 bases, with 9 bases of the junction left unmatched. This CDR3 region has 14 residues. The CDR3 DNA reads as TGCAGCTCATTAGCGGGAGTTTTTCAAGAGACCCAGTACTTC. This translates into CSSLAGVFQETQYF.

This clone was observed a handful of times. CDR3 residues: CASSQHGGSSGSPLHF. The CDR3 DNA is TGTGCCAGCAGCCAACATGGCGGGTCTTCGGGTTCACCCCTCCACTTT. The J gene is TRBJ1-6, the V gene TRBV3-1 (or the pseudogene TRBV3-2); D gene unclear. The CDR3 is made up of 16 amino acids. The germline V gene encodes CDR1 LGHDT and CDR2 YNNKEL (reference sequence). V dropped 2 bases and J dropped 9 bases, with 17 bases sitting between them.

This clone occurred once. V usage is TRBV5-1 and J usage is TRBJ1-5; 7 nucleotides agree with TRBD1. V trimming: 5 bases; J trimming: 12 bases; junction bases outside the gene matches: 17. This CDR3 contains 15 residues. Germline CDR1 SGHRS, CDR2 YFSETQ. The CDR3 reads CASREGGDRAGLQHF. DNA of the CDR3: TGCGCCAGCAGGGAAGGGGGCGACAGGGCAGGGCTCCAGCATTTT.

This clone was observed once. The chain has TRBV7-9 and TRBJ1-6, with D possibly TRBD1 on 5 matching bases. The CDR3 covers 15 residues. Trimming pared 5 bases from V and 3 bases from J, leaving 11 bases between. The germline V gene has CDR1 SEHNR and CDR2 FQNEAQ (reference sequence). Here the CDR3 DNA reads TGTGCCAGCAGCCCAGCCGACAGCTATAATTCACCCCTCCACTTT. Translation: CASSPADSYNSPLHF.

The rearrangement joins TRBV10-3 to TRBJ2-2; TRBD1 agrees at 9 bases. The CDR3 runs to 19 residues. From germline, CDR1 is ENHRY and CDR2 SYGVKD. V was clipped by 11 bases and J by 3 bases; unmatched bases: 22. As DNA, the CDR3 is TGTGCCCCCGGGACAGGGCGGAATACTTCTAGCAGATACACCGGGGAGCTGTTTTTT. Its protein product is CAPGTGRNTSSRYTGELFF.

The chain has TRBV7-9 and TRBJ1-2; 9 bases align to TRBD1. J lost 7 bases, V lost 3 bases, and 12 bases had no gene match. The CDR3 is 16 amino acids. Germline V gives CDR1 SEHNR, CDR2 FQNEAQ (reference sequence). This CDR3 reads CASSFALQQGAFGYTF. Here the CDR3 DNA reads TGTGCCAGCAGCTTTGCCCTCCAACAGGGGGCTTTTGGCTACACCTTC.

This clone appeared once. The V and J genes are TRBV12-5 and TRBJ2-7, with TRBD1 identical over 8 bases. There are 14 residues in the CDR3. J lost 3 bases, V lost 3 bases, and 4 bases had no gene match. Germline assignment: CDR1 LGHNT and CDR2 FRNRAP. The CDR3 nucleotides read TGTGCTAGTGGTTTAGGGACAGGCCTCTACGAGCAGTACTTC. It is translated as CASGLGTGLYEQYF.

This chain connects TRBV19 to TRBJ2-5; 10 bases are a match to TRBD2. Germline V gene lookup returns CDR1 LNHDA and CDR2 SQIVND (reference sequence). The CDR3 has 15 residues. V gave up 5 bases and J gave up 3 bases; unmatched junction bases: 6. The CDR3: CASSGASGGKETQYF. The CDR3 DNA sequence: TGTGCCAGTAGTGGTGCTAGCGGGGGTAAAGAGACCCAGTACTTC.

The chain has TRBV19 and TRBJ1-1, with D possibly being TRBD1 (6 bases). This CDR3 comprises 13 residues. CDR1 is LNHDA and CDR2 is SQIVND in the germline V gene (reference sequence). The ends were cut back, 6 bases at V and 2 bases at J, with 10 bases in the middle. The chain's CDR3 is CASSPTGNTEAFF. CDR3 coding DNA: TGTGCCAGTAGCCCGACAGGAAACACTGAAGCTTTCTTT.

The gene calls are TRBV12-3 or TRBV12-4 and TRBJ2-7; maybe TRBD1 (6 bases). Trimming pared 6 bases from V and 5 bases from J, leaving 14 bases between. The CDR3 extends over 13 amino acids. The CDR3 sequence: CASSHRVFHEQYF. The DNA for the CDR3 is TGTGCCAGCAGCCACAGGGTTTTCCACGAGCAGTACTTC.

This clone was counted only a few times. The chain carries TRBV10-1 and TRBJ2-3, with 9 bases lining up with TRBD1. This CDR3 has 14 residues. Germline CDR1 and CDR2: WNHNN and SYGVQD (reference sequence). The junction had 8 bases not matched to a gene; V was cut back by 6 bases and J by 7 bases. The CDR3: CASSGTGTGNTQYF. The CDR3 DNA reads TGCGCCAGCAGCGGGACAGGGACGGGGAATACGCAGTATTTT.

The chain couples TRBV13 to TRBJ2-7; the match to TRBD1 covers 7 bases. After removal of 1 base from V and 5 bases from J, the junction contained 5 bases not matched to a gene. The CDR3 runs 14 residues. Germline V CDR1 and CDR2: PRHDT, FYEKMQ (reference sequence). The chain's CDR3 is CASSLVGGAHEQYF. As DNA, the CDR3 is TGTGCCAGCAGCTTAGTAGGGGGCGCCCACGAGCAGTACTTC. Full variable domain (remainder filled in from reference TRBV13 and TRBJ2-7): AAGVIQSPRHLIKEKRETATLKCYPIPRHDTVYWYQQGPGQDPQFLISFYEKMQSDKGSIPDRFSAQQFSDYHSELNMSSLELGDSALYFCASSLVGGAHEQYFGPGTRLTVT.

The chain carries TRBV25-1 and TRBJ1-1; TRBD1 agrees at 7 bases. The CDR3 spans 16 residues. CDR1 is MGHDK and CDR2 is SYGVNS in the germline V gene. Trimming cost V 6 bases and J 1 base; bases outside gene matches: 11. The CDR3 DNA follows: TGTGCCAGCAGACCCCTCGAGGGGGCGCGGAACACTGAAGCTTTCTTT. The encoded protein is CASRPLEGARNTEAFF.

This clone appeared a single time. The chain recombines TRBV2 with TRBJ2-3; a possible D gene is TRBD2 (6 bases). This CDR3 is 15 amino acids long. Per germline, CDR1 SNHLY and CDR2 FYNNEI. Trimming stripped 2 bases from V and 2 bases from J, with 11 bases between. The CDR3 reads CASSEIGGYTDTQYF. The DNA of the CDR3 is TGTGCCAGCAGTGAAATCGGGGGATACACAGATACGCAGTATTTT.

The rearrangement joins TRBV5-5 to TRBJ1-6; D call uncertain. V was shortened by 4 bases and J by 7 bases, with 12 bases between the two germline ends. Germline V gene sequence: CDR1 SGHKS, CDR2 YYEKEE (reference sequence). This CDR3 is built from 14 residues. CDR3 in amino acids: CASSPGNQNSPLHF. CDR3 DNA: TGTGCCAGCAGCCCGGGGAATCAGAATTCACCCCTCCACTTT.

The chain recombines TRBV13 with TRBJ2-7; D call uncertain. The CDR3 totals 15 residues. CDR1 PRHDT and CDR2 FYEKMQ come from the germline V gene (reference sequence). Trimming left V 5 bases short and J 3 bases short, with 17 bases between. The CDR3 DNA is TGTGCCAGCAGCCCCCCTAGTAGTGAGGACTACGAGCAGTACTTC. It specifies CASSPPSSEDYEQYF.

The rearrangement links TRBV15 to TRBJ1-1; the D is unclear. Germline lookup yields CDR1 LNHNV and CDR2 YYDKDF (reference sequence). The CDR3 extends over 14 amino acids. Trimming removed 0 bases at V and 5 bases at J, with 10 bases between. CDR3 sequence reads: CATSRDLSGTEAFF. DNA for the CDR3: TGTGCCACCAGCAGAGATCTCTCGGGGACTGAAGCTTTCTTT.

The chain combines TRBV5-4 with TRBJ2-5; TRBD2 matches at 12 bases. J gave up 4 bases and V 4 bases, and 11 bases lay outside the gene matches. Per the germline V gene, CDR1 is SGHNT and CDR2 is YYREEE (reference sequence). The CDR3 sequence is 17 residues long. The CDR3 nucleotides read TGTGCCAGCAGCCTCAGTTATCTAGCGGGAGGGGGAGAGACCCAGTACTTC. It yields the protein CASSLSYLAGGGETQYF.

The J gene is TRBJ2-7, the V gene TRBV7-9; D is unresolved. The CDR3 loop spans 14 amino acids. Trimming left V 1 base short and J 7 bases short, with 14 bases between. Germline values: CDR1 SEHNR, CDR2 FQNEAQ (reference sequence). The CDR3 loop reads CASSLGPLGGEQYF. In DNA, the CDR3 is TGTGCCAGCAGCTTAGGTCCCCTAGGTGGGGAGCAGTACTTC.

This chain connects TRBV3-1 (or the pseudogene TRBV3-2) to TRBJ1-3, with D unclear. The length of the CDR3 is 14 residues. Looked up from germline, CDR1 is LGHDT and CDR2 is YNNKEL (reference sequence). The germline V and J ends were trimmed by 1 base and 3 bases, with 7 bases remaining between them. The CDR3 spells CASSQGQFGNTIYF. The CDR3 region has the DNA TGTGCCAGCAGCCAAGGTCAGTTTGGAAACACCATATATTTT.